One and the same sample provided the 27 T cell receptor beta chains below, sequenced in a study of neoadjuvant anti-PD-1 for oral cavity cancer. The table came from immunoSEQ multiplex PCR; TCRdb's copy has only in-frame clones and leaves some out. The profile covers approximately 45,000 clones, with about 76% appearing a single time and 4% to 5% taken by the ten largest. Time point defined: after neoadjuvant nivolumab, at surgical resection. The specimen comprised PBMCs, sampled after nivolumab (anti-PD-1) treatment. These TCRs come from a person aged 40 to 85 with oral cavity squamous cell carcinoma.

The chain joins TRBV14 to TRBJ1-3; maybe TRBD1 (6 bases). Germline-derived CDR1 and CDR2 are SGHDN and FVKESK. The CDR3 is 15 residues long. Trimming left V 5 bases short and J 4 bases short, with 15 bases between. The CDR3 loop is CASSLQHRVGNTIYF. CDR3 DNA sequence: TGTGCCAGCAGCTTACAACACAGGGTCGGAAACACCATATATTTT.

The chain links TRBV6-1 to TRBJ2-2; D is undetermined. The CDR3 is 14 residues long. Trimming removed 5 bases from V and 6 bases from J, with 13 bases in between. Looked up from germline, CDR1 is MNHNS and CDR2 is SASEGT. This chain's CDR3 is CASSQDEASGELFF. The CDR3 coding sequence is TGTGCCAGCAGTCAGGACGAGGCGTCCGGGGAGCTGTTTTTT.

This chain links TRBV2 with TRBJ2-5, with TRBD2 matching 9 bases. V shed 7 bases, J shed 7 bases, and the junction held 7 bases outside the gene matches. The CDR3 is 13 residues long. Germline CDR1 and CDR2: SNHLY and FYNNEI. DNA for the CDR3: TGTGCCAGCAAGGAAGCGGGGGGAGGGACCCAGTACTTC. This codes for CASKEAGGGTQYF.

The chain links TRBV5-4 to TRBJ2-1, with D possibly TRBD2 on 5 matching bases. The germline V gene encodes CDR1 SGHNT and CDR2 YYREEE (reference sequence). This CDR3 is 16 amino acids long. Trimming cost V 1 base and J 6 bases, with 17 bases left between them. The CDR3 here is CASSLPGLAGFNEQFF. In DNA, the CDR3 is TGTGCCAGCAGCTTGCCCGGCCTAGCTGGTTTCAATGAGCAGTTCTTC.

The chain recombines TRBV7-2 with TRBJ2-1; D perhaps matches TRBD2 (5 bases). V was cut by 1 base and J by 0 bases, with 10 bases left in between. The CDR3 extends over 16 amino acids. Germline CDR1 SGHTA, CDR2 FQGNSA. The CDR3 coding sequence is TGTGCCAGCAGCTTAGTAGCGACTTACTCCTACAATGAGCAGTTCTTC. Residues: CASSLVATYSYNEQFF.

This clone was picked up a small number of times. The V gene is TRBV5-6, the J gene TRBJ1-6; D is ambiguous. CDR1 SGHDT and CDR2 YYEEEE come from the germline V gene. The CDR3 extends over 15 amino acids. V lost 6 bases and J lost 7, with 17 bases in between. The CDR3, as DNA: TGTGCCAGCAACCCGGAGGGATCTGGCAATTCACCCCTCCACTTT. Translation: CASNPEGSGNSPLHF. Together with reference TRBV5-6 and TRBJ1-6, the CDR3 gives the full variable domain: DAGVTQSPTHLIKTRGQQVTLRCSPKSGHDTVSWYQQALGQGPQFIFQYYEEEERQRGNFPDRFSGHQFPNYSSELNVNALLLGDSALYLCASNPEGSGNSPLHFGNGTRLTVT.

This clone is judged medium-sized. CDR3 nucleotides: TGTGCCAGCAGCTTGAGTCCGGGGGCCAATCAGCCCCAGCATTTT. It yields the protein CASSLSPGANQPQHF. The J gene is TRBJ1-5, the V gene TRBV5-5; D may be TRBD1 (6 bases). Trimming removed 1 base at V and 3 bases at J, with 11 bases between. Germline CDR1 and CDR2: SGHKS and YYEKEE (reference sequence). The CDR3 consists of 15 residues.

The chain couples TRBV2 to TRBJ2-1; possible D gene TRBD2, 5 bases. Germline V CDR1 and CDR2: SNHLY, FYNNEI. Trimming took off 5 bases at V and 7 bases at J, with 9 bases between the two ends. The CDR3 contains 12 residues. CDR3 DNA: TGTGCCAGCAGTCCTACTAGTAATGAGCAGTTCTTC. Amino acids: CASSPTSNEQFF.

The rearrangement uses TRBV7-2 and TRBJ1-1; perhaps TRBD1 as D (5 bases). The germline V gene has CDR1 SGHTA and CDR2 FQGNSA. Trimming took off 0 bases at V and 4 bases at J, with 15 bases between the two ends. This CDR3 has 16 amino acids. The CDR3 DNA follows: TGTGCCAGCAGCTTAGCGAGAATTGGGGCGCCCACTGAAGCTTTCTTT. This codes for CASSLARIGAPTEAFF. The whole variable domain, remainder taken from reference TRBV7-2 and TRBJ1-1, is GAGVSQSPSNKVTEKGKDVELRCDPISGHTALYWYRQSLGQGLEFLIYFQGNSAPDKSGLPSDRFSAERTGGSVSTLTIQRTQQEDSAVYLCASSLARIGAPTEAFFGQGTRLTVV.

The J gene is TRBJ1-6, the V gene TRBV27; D possibly corresponds to TRBD1 (6 bases). The CDR3 runs to 16 residues. CDR1 MNHEY and CDR2 SMNVEV come from the germline V gene (reference sequence). Trimming removed 3 bases at V and 5 bases at J, with 14 bases between. The CDR3 sequence: CASSLGRGRDNSPLHF. The CDR3 region has the DNA TGTGCCAGCAGTTTGGGCAGGGGAAGGGATAATTCACCCCTCCACTTT.

This clone was seen a few times. The sample contains more than one DNA sequence encoding this CDR3. The chain is built from TRBV30 and TRBJ2-7; D may be TRBD1 (5 bases). Between the trimmed V and J ends, which lost 1 base and 3 bases, there was a span of 7 bases. Germline CDR1 reads GTSNPN; CDR2 reads SVGIG (reference sequence). The CDR3 contains 12 residues. DNA for the CDR3: TGTGCCTGGAGTGAGCAGGGCTACGAGCAGTACTTC. This encodes CAWSEQGYEQYF.

This clone was detected only once. The chain combines TRBV6-1 with TRBJ1-4; D not certain. The length of the CDR3 is 11 residues. Per the germline V gene, CDR1 is MNHNS and CDR2 is SASEGT. V was cut by 5 bases and J by 7 bases, with 5 bases left in between. The CDR3 DNA is TGTGCCAGCAGTTACGGTGAAAAACTGTTTTTT. Translated, it gives CASSYGEKLFF.

This clone occurred once. The chain is built from TRBV28 and TRBJ2-1, with TRBD2 as a possible D gene (5 bases). The V gene's germline CDR1 is MDHEN and CDR2 SYDVKM. V dropped 6 bases and J dropped 0 bases, with 6 bases sitting between them. This CDR3 region has 13 residues. CDR3 sequence (DNA): TGTGCCAGCAGGGAGGCCTCCTACAATGAGCAGTTCTTC. Translating gives CASREASYNEQFF. The complete variable domain, with remaining parts taken from reference TRBV28 and TRBJ2-1, reads DVKVTQSSRYLVKRTGEKVFLECVQDMDHENMFWYRQDPGLGLRLIYFSYDVKMKEKGDIPEGYSVSREKKERFSLILESASTNQTSMYLCASREASYNEQFFGPGTRLTVL.

This clone is classed as medium-sized. The chain links TRBV4-2 to TRBJ1-2, with D uncertain. Trimming removed 4 bases from V and 1 base from J, with 13 bases in between. In germline, CDR1 is LGHNA, CDR2 YNFKEQ. The CDR3 is made up of 15 amino acids. CDR3 sequence (DNA): TGTGCCAGCAGCCCACTCGAGGGAATTAACTATGGCTACACCTTC. It yields the protein CASSPLEGINYGYTF.

The J gene is TRBJ1-2, the V gene TRBV2; 9 bases line up with TRBD1. The CDR3 has 12 residues. The ends lost 6 bases at V and 8 bases at J; junction bases unmatched: 4. Looked up from germline, CDR1 is SNHLY and CDR2 is FYNNEI. In DNA form, the CDR3 reads TGTGCCAGCAGGGGGGACAGGGAAGGCTACACCTTC. Translation: CASRGDREGYTF. The full variable domain, with the rest looked up from reference TRBV2 and TRBJ1-2, is EPEVTQTPSHQVTQMGQEVILRCVPISNHLYFYWYRQILGQKVEFLVSFYNNEISEKSEIFDDQFSVERPDGSNFTLKIRSTKLEDSAMYFCASRGDREGYTFGSGTRLTVV.

The chain has TRBV10-1 and TRBJ1-1; the D is unclear. The CDR3 has 15 amino acids. CDR1 and CDR2 (germline): WNHNN, SYGVQD (reference sequence). The V end was cut by 0 bases, the J end by 3 bases, with 11 bases between. The DNA for the CDR3 is TGCGCCAGCAGTGAGTCAACGATAGAGGACACTGAAGCTTTCTTT. Translation gives CASSESTIEDTEAFF.

The chain couples TRBV28 to TRBJ1-2; D is ambiguous. The germline V gene has CDR1 MDHEN and CDR2 SYDVKM. CDR3 size: 14 residues. V dropped 5 bases and J dropped 8 bases, with 18 bases sitting between them. CDR3 coding DNA: TGTGCCAGCAGTCCGGCGGGTAGCCCTAGAGGCTACACCTTC. Translated, it gives CASSPAGSPRGYTF.

This chain links TRBV7-7 with TRBJ2-7; D unresolved. The V end was cut by 5 bases, the J end by 0 bases, with 11 bases between. The V gene's germline CDR1 is SSHAT and CDR2 FNYEAQ (reference sequence). This CDR3 comprises 14 residues. This CDR3 reads CASSPTTVSYEQYF. CDR3 sequence (DNA): TGTGCCAGCAGCCCCACGACCGTCTCCTACGAGCAGTACTTC.

V usage is TRBV19 and J usage is TRBJ2-3; D is perhaps TRBD2 (6 bases). The CDR3 is made up of 16 amino acids. Germline CDR1 and CDR2: LNHDA and SQIVND (reference sequence). Deletions cut 4 bases from V and 2 bases from J, with 16 bases between. CDR3 nucleotides: TGTGCCAGTAGTAGTCTAGCGTTTGGAACCACAGATACGCAGTATTTT. It specifies CASSSLAFGTTDTQYF.

The rearrangement uses TRBV5-6 and TRBJ1-4; 9 bases agree with TRBD1. CDR1 is SGHDT, CDR2 YYEEEE, per germline. The CDR3 has 15 residues. V gave up 4 bases and J gave up 7 bases; unmatched junction bases: 8. Here the CDR3 DNA reads TGTGCCAGCAGCCTTAGACAGGGGGGGAGTGAAAAACTGTTTTTT. Translation: CASSLRQGGSEKLFF.

In DNA form, the CDR3 reads TGTGCCAGCAGTGAATTCCTAGGGCCCCAGCATTTT. Encoded protein: CASSEFLGPQHF. The rearrangement uses TRBV6-1 and TRBJ1-5, with D hard to call. Germline V gene sequence: CDR1 MNHNS, CDR2 SASEGT. The CDR3 has 12 amino acids. Trimming took 2 bases from V and 9 from J, leaving 8 bases between them.

The CDR3 DNA reads as TGTGCCAGCAGCTTAGGAACGGGAACAGAGACCCAGTACTTC. It encodes CASSLGTGTETQYF. The chain uses TRBV7-6 and TRBJ2-5; a weak D match, TRBD2 (5 bases). The CDR3 runs to 14 residues. Between the trimmed V and J ends, which lost 1 base and 4 bases, there was a span of 10 bases. Germline V lookup: CDR1 SGHVS, CDR2 FNYEAQ.

The chain combines TRBV5-1 with TRBJ1-3; 7 bases fit TRBD1. The V and J ends lost 5 bases and 0 bases, in that order; junction bases with no gene match: 2. The germline V gene encodes CDR1 SGHRS and CDR2 YFSETQ. CDR3 length equals 14 residues. Here the CDR3 reads CASSGQDSGNTIYF. CDR3 DNA: TGCGCCAGCAGTGGACAGGACTCTGGAAACACCATATATTTT. Drawing the rest from reference TRBV5-1 and TRBJ1-3, the complete variable domain is KAGVTQTPRYLIKTRGQQVTLSCSPISGHRSVSWYQQTPGQGLQFLFEYFSETQRNKGNFPGRFSGRQFSNSRSEMNVSTLELGDSALYLCASSGQDSGNTIYFGEGSWLTVV.

The chain links TRBV5-6 to TRBJ1-1; 8 bases are shared with TRBD1. This CDR3 has 16 residues. CDR1 is SGHDT and CDR2 is YYEEEE in the germline V gene. Losses at the gene ends were 1 base for V and 3 bases for J; bases not matched to a gene: 8. CDR3 sequence: CASSLFRGLVDTEAFF. The CDR3 bases are TGTGCCAGCAGCTTGTTCAGGGGGCTGGTGGACACTGAAGCTTTCTTT.

The chain carries TRBV6-1 and TRBJ1-2; 7 bases are a match to TRBD1. The CDR3 is 14 residues long. CDR1 is MNHNS and CDR2 is SASEGT in the germline V gene. The V segment lost 5 bases and the J segment 6 bases; nucleotides outside the gene matches: 9. In nucleotides, the CDR3 is TGTGCCAGCAGTCCTAACAACAGGGGACATGGCTACACCTTC. It encodes CASSPNNRGHGYTF.

The chain uses TRBV7-9 and TRBJ2-3, with 12 bases identical to TRBD2. In germline, CDR1 is SEHNR, CDR2 FQNEAQ (reference sequence). This CDR3 has 19 residues. Unmatched junction bases numbered 15, after V lost 4 bases and J lost 4 bases. The CDR3 loop reads CASSSGLAGYLVGADTQYF. The CDR3 DNA is TGTGCCAGCAGCTCTGGACTAGCGGGATACTTGGTTGGGGCAGATACGCAGTATTTT.

In DNA form, the CDR3 reads TGTGCCATCAAGCCGCTGCTAGCCTACGAGCAGTACTTC. Translation gives CAIKPLLAYEQYF. This chain uses TRBV10-3 with TRBJ2-7; D remains ambiguous. Trimming removed 7 bases from V and 2 bases from J, with 12 bases in between. The CDR3 has 13 residues. CDR1 and CDR2 (germline): ENHRY, SYGVKD.